This passage covers 11 T cell receptor beta chains from one sample sequenced in a study of identical twins. TCRdb processed the 5' RACE reads anew with MiXCR; each CDR3 protein has one entry. The sample has just over 500,000 distinct CDR3 sequences; around 20% are singletons. These same data were also listed under a study on T cells expressing NK-cell markers.

Sequenced: CD4+ T cells sorted from blood. The receptors were sampled from a woman aged 18-29 years in good health.

The V gene is TRBV20-1, the J gene TRBJ1-1, with a weak D call TRBD1 (5 bases). V lost 6 bases and J 0 bases, leaving 14 bases between the germline ends. The CDR3 is 14 residues long. Germline CDR1 reads DFQATT; CDR2 reads SNEGSKA (reference sequence). CDR3 loop: CSARWGSVNTEAFF. The CDR3 DNA follows: TGCAGTGCCAGGTGGGGGAGCGTGAACACTGAAGCTTTCTTT.

The V call is TRBV15, the J call TRBJ1-5; D not certain. The V gene lost 1 base and the J gene lost 2 bases, with 9 bases spanning the gap. The CDR3 totals 15 residues. Per germline, CDR1 LNHNV and CDR2 YYDKDF (reference sequence). The CDR3 region has the DNA TGTGCCACCAGCAGAGCTGAGGGAGGCAATCAGCCCCAGCATTTT. It codes for CATSRAEGGNQPQHF.

There are a few counts of this clonotype. The chain employs TRBV18 and TRBJ2-5, with 9 bases aligning to TRBD1. The CDR3 has 16 residues. V trimming: 2 bases; J trimming: 2 bases; junction bases outside the gene matches: 6. The germline V gene encodes CDR1 KGHSH and CDR2 LQKENI. The DNA for the CDR3 is TGTGCCAGCTCACCAGGACAGGGGACCCTTCAAGAGACCCAGTACTTC. As protein: CASSPGQGTLQETQYF.

This clonotype was counted only a few times. The genes are TRBV5-1 and TRBJ2-3; D perhaps matches TRBD2 (6 bases). CDR1 SGHRS and CDR2 YFSETQ come from the germline V gene. This CDR3 contains 16 residues. The V and J ends lost 7 bases and 1 base respectively, with 19 bases between them. The CDR3 region is CASSRVRGPGTDTQYF. The DNA of the CDR3 is TGCGCCAGCTCACGGGTGCGGGGCCCCGGCACAGATACGCAGTATTTT.

On this clonotype itself: At one of its ends the junction is not consistent with the germline gene, which may arise from a read error. CDR3 protein: CSVMPGTDAQYF. CDR3 bases: TGCAGCGTAATGCCAGGCACAGATGCGCAGTATTTT. V is TRBV29-1 and J is TRBJ2-3; D gene uncertain. Germline CDR1 reads SQVTM; CDR2 reads ANQGSEA. The length of the CDR3 is 12 residues.

V and J are TRBV27 and TRBJ2-3, with 8 bases that match TRBD2. The CDR3 runs 16 residues. Germline V gene lookup returns CDR1 MNHEY and CDR2 SMNVEV (reference sequence). Unmatched junction bases numbered 9, after V lost 6 bases and J lost 1 base. Written as DNA, the CDR3 is TGTGCCAGCAGCCTTACCGGGACTAGGCGCACAGATACGCAGTATTTT. This codes for CASSLTGTRRTDTQYF.

This clonotype was seen a handful of times. The J gene is TRBJ1-1, the V gene TRBV10-3; no clear D gene. Deletions cut 6 bases from V and 1 base from J, with 3 bases between. CDR3 length: 11 residues. Looked up from germline, CDR1 is ENHRY and CDR2 is SYGVKD. CDR3 nucleotide sequence: TGTGCCATCAGAGCGAACACTGAAGCTTTCTTT. It specifies CAIRANTEAFF.

A few counts support this clonotype. The genes are TRBV7-9 and TRBJ1-1; tentative D call: TRBD1 (6 bases). CDR1 and CDR2 from the germline V gene are SEHNR and FQNEAQ (reference sequence). CDR3 length: 15 residues. The ends were cut back, 5 bases at V and 1 base at J, with 14 bases in the middle. DNA of the CDR3: TGTGCCAGCAGCCCATCCGGAGGGGGGAACACTGAAGCTTTCTTT. Amino acid sequence: CASSPSGGGNTEAFF.

This clonotype appeared a few times. V gene TRBV6-5 combines with J gene TRBJ2-1; 10 nucleotides agree with TRBD2. V lost 5 bases, J lost 5 bases, and 3 bases stayed unmatched. The CDR3 is made up of 14 amino acids. Germline assignment: CDR1 MNHEY and CDR2 SVGAGI. In DNA, the CDR3 is TGTGCCAGCAGTACTAGCGGGATGAACAATGAGCAGTTCTTC. It specifies CASSTSGMNNEQFF.

This clonotype was observed a few times. This chain joins TRBV5-6 and TRBJ2-5, with a tentative D call TRBD2 (6 bases). This CDR3 spans 12 amino acids. Germline V gene data show CDR1 as SGHDT and CDR2 as YYEEEE. The ends were cut back, 4 bases at V and 8 bases at J, with 12 bases in the middle. The DNA for the CDR3 is TGTGCCAGCAGCCCTGGAGGGAGTACCCAGTACTTC. This codes for CASSPGGSTQYF. The full variable domain, its missing parts supplied by reference TRBV5-6 and TRBJ2-5, is DAGVTQSPTHLIKTRGQQVTLRCSPKSGHDTVSWYQQALGQGPQFIFQYYEEEERQRGNFPDRFSGHQFPNYSSELNVNALLLGDSALYLCASSPGGSTQYFGPGTRLLVL.

The rearrangement joins TRBV6-1 to TRBJ2-5, with 12 positions matching TRBD1. J was trimmed by 6 bases and V by 7 bases; bases with no gene match: 9. The CDR3 spans 15 residues. The germline gives CDR1 MNHNS, CDR2 SASEGT. CDR3 nucleotides: TGTGCCAGCACCAAACCCGGGACAGGGGGCAAGACCCAGTACTTC. Amino acid sequence: CASTKPGTGGKTQYF.